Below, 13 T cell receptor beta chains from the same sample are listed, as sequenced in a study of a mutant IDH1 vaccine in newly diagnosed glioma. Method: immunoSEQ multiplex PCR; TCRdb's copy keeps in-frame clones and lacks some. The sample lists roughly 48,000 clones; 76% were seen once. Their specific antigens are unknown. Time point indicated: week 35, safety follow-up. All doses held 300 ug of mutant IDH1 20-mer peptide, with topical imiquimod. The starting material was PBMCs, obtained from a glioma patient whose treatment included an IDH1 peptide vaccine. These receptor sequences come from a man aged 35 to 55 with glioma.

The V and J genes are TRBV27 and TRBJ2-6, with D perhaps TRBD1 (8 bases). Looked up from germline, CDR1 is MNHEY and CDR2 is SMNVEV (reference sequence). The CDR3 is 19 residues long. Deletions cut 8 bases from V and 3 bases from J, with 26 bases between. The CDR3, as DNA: TGTGCCAGCGGGGGGGGCCTAGGACAGGGCTATTATGGGGCCAACGTCCTGACTTTC. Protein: CASGGGLGQGYYGANVLTF.

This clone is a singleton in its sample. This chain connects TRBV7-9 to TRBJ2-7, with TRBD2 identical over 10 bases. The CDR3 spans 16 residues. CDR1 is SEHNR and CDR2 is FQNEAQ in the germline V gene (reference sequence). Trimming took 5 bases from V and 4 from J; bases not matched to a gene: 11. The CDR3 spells CASSPATSGTLYEQYF. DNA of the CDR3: TGTGCCAGCAGCCCCGCTACTAGCGGGACGCTTTACGAGCAGTACTTC.

The CDR3 nucleotides read TGTGCCAGCAGCCGGAGGGACAGCGCAACAGATACGCAGTATTTT. Translation: CASSRRDSATDTQYF. This chain uses TRBV5-8 with TRBJ2-3, with D perhaps TRBD1 (7 bases). The CDR3 is 15 amino acids. The germline V and J ends were trimmed by 4 bases and 3 bases, with 15 bases remaining between them. CDR1 is SGHTS, CDR2 YDEGEE, per germline.

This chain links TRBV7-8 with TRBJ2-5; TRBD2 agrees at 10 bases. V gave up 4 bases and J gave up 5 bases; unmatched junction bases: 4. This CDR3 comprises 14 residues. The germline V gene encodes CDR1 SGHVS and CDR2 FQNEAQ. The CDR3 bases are TGTGCCAGCAGCTGGAGCGGGAGGGGGGAGACCCAGTACTTC. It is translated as CASSWSGRGETQYF.

CDR3 nucleotide sequence: TGCGCCAGCAAAAACCTCAGGGCAGATACGCAGTATTTT. Its translation: CASKNLRADTQYF. The rearrangement links TRBV10-2 to TRBJ2-3; perhaps TRBD1 as D (5 bases). This CDR3 region has 13 residues. In germline, CDR1 is WSHSY, CDR2 SAAADI. The V gene lost 7 bases and the J gene lost 4 bases, with 12 bases spanning the gap.

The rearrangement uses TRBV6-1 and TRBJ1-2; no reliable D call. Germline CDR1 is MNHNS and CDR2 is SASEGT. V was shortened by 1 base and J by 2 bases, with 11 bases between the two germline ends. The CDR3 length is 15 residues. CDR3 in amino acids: CASSEEESPNYGYTF. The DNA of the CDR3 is TGTGCCAGCAGTGAAGAGGAGTCCCCCAACTATGGCTACACCTTC.

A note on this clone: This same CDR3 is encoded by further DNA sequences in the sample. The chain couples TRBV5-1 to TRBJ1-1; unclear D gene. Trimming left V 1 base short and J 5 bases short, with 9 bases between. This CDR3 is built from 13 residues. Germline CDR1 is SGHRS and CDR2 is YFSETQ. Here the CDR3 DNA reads TGCGCCAGCAGCTTGAGAGGTGGGACTGAAGCTTTCTTT. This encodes CASSLRGGTEAFF.

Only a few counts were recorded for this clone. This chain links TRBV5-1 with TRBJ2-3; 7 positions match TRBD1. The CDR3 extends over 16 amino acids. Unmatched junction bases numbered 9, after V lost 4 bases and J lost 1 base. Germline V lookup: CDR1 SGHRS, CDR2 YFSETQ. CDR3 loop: CASSTNRDRGTDTQYF. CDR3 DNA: TGCGCCAGCAGCACAAACCGGGACAGAGGCACAGATACGCAGTATTTT.

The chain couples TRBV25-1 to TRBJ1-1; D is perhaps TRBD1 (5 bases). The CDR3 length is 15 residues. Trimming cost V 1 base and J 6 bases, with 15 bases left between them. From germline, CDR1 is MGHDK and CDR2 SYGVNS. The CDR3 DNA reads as TGTGCCAGCAGTGAATCTGAGGGTAGGGGTGCTGAAGCTTTCTTT. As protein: CASSESEGRGAEAFF.

The CDR3 region is CASSLAGLSSYNEQFF. CDR3 nucleotides: TGTGCCAGCAGCTTAGCAGGGCTGAGCTCCTACAATGAGCAGTTCTTC. The chain couples TRBV7-2 to TRBJ2-1, with D uncertain. This CDR3 has 16 amino acids. Germline V gene sequence: CDR1 SGHTA, CDR2 FQGNSA. Trimming shortened V by 0 bases and J by 0 bases, and 9 bases separated the two germline ends. Full variable domain (outside the CDR3, taken from reference TRBV7-2 and TRBJ2-1): GAGVSQSPSNKVTEKGKDVELRCDPISGHTALYWYRQSLGQGLEFLIYFQGNSAPDKSGLPSDRFSAERTGGSVSTLTIQRTQQEDSAVYLCASSLAGLSSYNEQFFGPGTRLTVL.

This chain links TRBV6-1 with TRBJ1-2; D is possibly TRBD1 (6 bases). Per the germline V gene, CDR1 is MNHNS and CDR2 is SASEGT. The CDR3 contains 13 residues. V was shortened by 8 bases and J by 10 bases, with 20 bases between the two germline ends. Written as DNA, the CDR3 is TGTGCCAGCGTGCTGACAGGAGCCCCTCCCTACACCTTC. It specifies CASVLTGAPPYTF.

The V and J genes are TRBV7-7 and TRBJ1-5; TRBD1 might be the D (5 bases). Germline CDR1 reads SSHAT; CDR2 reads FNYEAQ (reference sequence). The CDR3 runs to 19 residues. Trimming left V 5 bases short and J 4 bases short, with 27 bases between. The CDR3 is CASSNQEAGLGGGNQPQHF. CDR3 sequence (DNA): TGTGCCAGCAGCAACCAGGAGGCGGGTTTGGGGGGAGGAAATCAGCCCCAGCATTTT.

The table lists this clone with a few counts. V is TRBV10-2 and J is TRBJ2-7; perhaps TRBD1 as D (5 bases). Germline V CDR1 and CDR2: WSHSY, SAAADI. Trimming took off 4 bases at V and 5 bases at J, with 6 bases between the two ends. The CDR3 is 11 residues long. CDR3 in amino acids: CASSVGHEQYF. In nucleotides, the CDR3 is TGCGCCAGCAGTGTGGGGCACGAGCAGTACTTC.